This T cell receptor (beta chain) is from a study of read filtering for tumor transcriptome and immune sequencing. Study-wide results and caveats: The sorted CD138-negative fraction was a mixed bone marrow immune population, not purified T cells.

The CDR3 loop spans 13 amino acids. Trimming left V 4 bases short and J 10 bases short, with 14 bases between. Germline V gives CDR1 MNHEY, CDR2 SVGEGT. This clonotype was detected ten times or more. Its cognate antigen is unknown. The library was built from around 400 ng RNA with molecular barcoded adaptors for alpha/delta and beta/gamma chains. TCRdb recomputed calls from the reads with MiXCR, one row per CDR3 protein. The sample lists 130,000 or so distinct CDR3 sequences; 13% were seen once. V gene TRBV6-2 or TRBV6-3 combines with J gene TRBJ2-1; the D gene is possibly TRBD1 (5 bases). This receptor was taken from a donor aged 40 or over with multiple myeloma. The material sequenced was a population of CD138-negative cells sorted from bone marrow. CDR3 region: CASSFLQGNEQFF. CDR3 coding DNA: TGTGCCAGCAGTTTCCTTCAGGGAAACGAGCAGTTCTTC.